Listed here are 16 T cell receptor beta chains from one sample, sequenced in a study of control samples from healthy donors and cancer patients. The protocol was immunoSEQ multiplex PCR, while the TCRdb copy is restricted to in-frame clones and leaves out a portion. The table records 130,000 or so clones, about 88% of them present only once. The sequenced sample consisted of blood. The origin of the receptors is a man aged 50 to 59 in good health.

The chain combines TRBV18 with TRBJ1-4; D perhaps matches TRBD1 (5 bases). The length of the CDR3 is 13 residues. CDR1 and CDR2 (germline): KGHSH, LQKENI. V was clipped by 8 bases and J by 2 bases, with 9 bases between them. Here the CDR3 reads CASKDMTNEKLFF. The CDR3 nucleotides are TGTGCCAGCAAGGACATGACTAATGAAAAACTGTTTTTT.

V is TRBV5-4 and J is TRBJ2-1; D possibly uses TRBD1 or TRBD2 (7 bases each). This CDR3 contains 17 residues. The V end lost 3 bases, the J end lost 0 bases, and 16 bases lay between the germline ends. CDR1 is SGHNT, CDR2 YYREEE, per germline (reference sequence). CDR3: CASSSGGVMSSYNEQFF. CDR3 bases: TGTGCCAGCAGCTCAGGGGGGGTAATGAGCTCCTACAATGAGCAGTTCTTC.

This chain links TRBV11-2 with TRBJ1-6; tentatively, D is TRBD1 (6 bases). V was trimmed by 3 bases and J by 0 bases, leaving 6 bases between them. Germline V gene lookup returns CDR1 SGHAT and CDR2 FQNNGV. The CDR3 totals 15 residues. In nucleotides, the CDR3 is TGTGCCAGCAGCTTCAGGGGCTCCTATAATTCACCCCTCCACTTT. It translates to CASSFRGSYNSPLHF. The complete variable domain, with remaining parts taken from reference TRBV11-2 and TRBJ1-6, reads EAGVAQSPRYKIIEKRQSVAFWCNPISGHATLYWYQQILGQGPKLLIQFQNNGVVDDSQLPKDRFSAERLKGVDSTLKIQPAKLEDSAVYLCASSFRGSYNSPLHFGNGTRLTVT.

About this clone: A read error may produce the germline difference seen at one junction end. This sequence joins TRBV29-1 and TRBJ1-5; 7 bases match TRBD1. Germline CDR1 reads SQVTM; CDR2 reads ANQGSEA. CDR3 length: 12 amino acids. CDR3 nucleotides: TGCAGCGTTGGAGGGGGCAACCAGCCCCAGCATTTT. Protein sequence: CSVGGGNQPQHF.

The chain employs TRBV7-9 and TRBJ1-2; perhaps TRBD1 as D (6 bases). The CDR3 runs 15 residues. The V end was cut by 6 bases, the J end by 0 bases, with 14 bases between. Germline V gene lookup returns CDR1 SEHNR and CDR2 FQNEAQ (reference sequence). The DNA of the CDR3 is TGTGCCAGCAGACCCTTGACAGGATCTAACTATGGCTACACCTTC. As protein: CASRPLTGSNYGYTF.

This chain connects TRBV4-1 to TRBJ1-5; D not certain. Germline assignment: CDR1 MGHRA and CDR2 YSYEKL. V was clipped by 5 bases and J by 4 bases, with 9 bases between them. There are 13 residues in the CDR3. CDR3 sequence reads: CASSGEGNQPQHF. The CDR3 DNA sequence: TGCGCCAGCAGCGGCGAAGGGAATCAGCCCCAGCATTTT.

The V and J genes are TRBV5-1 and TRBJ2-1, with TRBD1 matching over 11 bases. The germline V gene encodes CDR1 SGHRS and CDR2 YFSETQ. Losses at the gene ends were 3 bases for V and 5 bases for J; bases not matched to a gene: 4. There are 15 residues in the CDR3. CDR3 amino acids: CASSSGQGDNNEQFF. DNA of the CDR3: TGCGCCAGCAGCTCGGGACAGGGGGACAACAATGAGCAGTTCTTC.

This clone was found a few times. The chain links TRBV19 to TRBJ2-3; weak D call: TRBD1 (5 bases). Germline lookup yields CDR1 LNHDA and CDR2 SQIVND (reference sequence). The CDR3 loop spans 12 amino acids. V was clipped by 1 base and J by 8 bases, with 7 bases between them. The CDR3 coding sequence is TGTGCCAGTAGTATAGGGGGCGGTACGCAGTATTTT. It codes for CASSIGGGTQYF.

CDR3 nucleotide sequence: TGCGCCAGCAGCCCCCGGACTAGCTTGGAGACCCAGTACTTC. Its protein is CASSPRTSLETQYF. The chain has TRBV5-1 and TRBJ2-5; 8 positions match TRBD2. The CDR3 consists of 14 residues. Germline V gene data show CDR1 as SGHRS and CDR2 as YFSETQ. V shed 4 bases and J 5 bases; nucleotides not matched to a gene: 7.

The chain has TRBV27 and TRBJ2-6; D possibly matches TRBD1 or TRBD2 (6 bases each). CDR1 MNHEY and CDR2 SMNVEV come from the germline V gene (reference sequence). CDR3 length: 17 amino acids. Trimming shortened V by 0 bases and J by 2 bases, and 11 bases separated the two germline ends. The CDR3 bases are TGTGCCAGCAGTTTATCCGACGGGGGCACTGGGGCCAACGTCCTGACTTTC. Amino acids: CASSLSDGGTGANVLTF.

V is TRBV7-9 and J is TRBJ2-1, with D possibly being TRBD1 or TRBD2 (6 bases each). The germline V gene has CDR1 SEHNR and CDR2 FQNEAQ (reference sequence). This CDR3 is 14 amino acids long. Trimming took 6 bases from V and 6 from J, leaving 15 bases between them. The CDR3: CASSREGGLNEQFF. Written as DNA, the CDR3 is TGTGCCAGCAGTCGTGAGGGGGGCCTCAATGAGCAGTTCTTC. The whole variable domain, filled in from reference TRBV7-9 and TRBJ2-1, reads DTGVSQNPRHKITKRGQNVTFRCDPISEHNRLYWYRQTLGQGPEFLTYFQNEAQLEKSRLLSDRFSAERPKGSFSTLEIQRTEQGDSAMYLCASSREGGLNEQFFGPGTRLTVL.

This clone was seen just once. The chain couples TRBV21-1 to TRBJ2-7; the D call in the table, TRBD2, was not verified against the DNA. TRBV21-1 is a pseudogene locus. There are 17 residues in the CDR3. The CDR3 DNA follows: TGTGCCAGCAGCAAAGCGGGAGGACTAGCGGGGGCCCGCGAGCAGTACTTC. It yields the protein CASSKAGGLAGAREQYF.

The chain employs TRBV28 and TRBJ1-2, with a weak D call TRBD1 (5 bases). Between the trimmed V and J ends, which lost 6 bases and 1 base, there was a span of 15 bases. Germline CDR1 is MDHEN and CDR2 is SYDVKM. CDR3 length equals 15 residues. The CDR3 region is CASRVPGTVNYGYTF. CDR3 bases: TGTGCCAGCAGAGTACCGGGGACGGTTAACTATGGCTACACCTTC.

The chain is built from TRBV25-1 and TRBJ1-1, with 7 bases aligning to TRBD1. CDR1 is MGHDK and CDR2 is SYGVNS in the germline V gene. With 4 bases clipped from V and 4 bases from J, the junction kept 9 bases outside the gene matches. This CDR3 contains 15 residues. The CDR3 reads CASSGARGKGTEAFF. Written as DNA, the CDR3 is TGTGCCAGCAGTGGGGCCAGGGGGAAGGGCACTGAAGCTTTCTTT.

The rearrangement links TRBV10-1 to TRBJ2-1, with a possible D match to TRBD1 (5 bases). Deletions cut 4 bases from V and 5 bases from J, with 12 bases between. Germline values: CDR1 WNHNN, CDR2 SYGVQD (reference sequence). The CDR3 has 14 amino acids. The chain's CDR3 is CASSVRVGDNEQFF. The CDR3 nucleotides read TGCGCCAGCAGTGTCAGGGTTGGGGACAATGAGCAGTTCTTC.

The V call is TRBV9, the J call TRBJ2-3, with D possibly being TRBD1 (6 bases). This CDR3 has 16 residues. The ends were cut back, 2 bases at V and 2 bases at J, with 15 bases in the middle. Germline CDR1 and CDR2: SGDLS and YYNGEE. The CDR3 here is CASSVENRDPTDTQYF. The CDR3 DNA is TGTGCCAGCAGCGTCGAAAACAGGGACCCCACAGATACGCAGTATTTT.